This is a list of T cell receptor beta chains from one sample in a study of blood T cell repertoires in COVID-19. Sequenced by immunoSEQ multiplex PCR; TCRdb stores in-frame clones only, minus some. The table has 300,000 or so clones, 70% to 90% seen once. The source material was peripheral blood. The receptors shown here come from a man in his 70s with acute or convalescent COVID-19. Both conserved end residues are trimmed from each CDR3.

v_gene	CDR3aa
TRBV28	ASRTEYNSPLH
TRBV5-1	ASSLASDTQY
TRBV5-1	ASSLKLGGYGYT
TRBV5-1	ASRDSHYGYT
TRBV5-1	ASSERASSYEQY
TRBV25-1	ASSDGGNEKLF
TRBV20-1	SASKPGLGTTYEQY
TRBV19	ASSWSLAGGPENEQF
TRBV14	ASSHGSIEQF
TRBV7-9	ASSLAGDRNYGYT
TRBV12-3/TRBV12-4	ASSQQGVIGYT
TRBV11-2	ASSSRLAGLDEQF
TRBV7-9	ASSPQGNQPQH
TRBV5-1	ASSLAGRGYEQF
TRBV11-3	ASSSRGGDLDEQF
TRBV10-3	AISEQGEGNQPQH
TRBV24-1	ATSDRQGVGTDTQY
TRBV9	ASSVGQGRSGTDTIY
TRBV14	ASSPPGSGYT